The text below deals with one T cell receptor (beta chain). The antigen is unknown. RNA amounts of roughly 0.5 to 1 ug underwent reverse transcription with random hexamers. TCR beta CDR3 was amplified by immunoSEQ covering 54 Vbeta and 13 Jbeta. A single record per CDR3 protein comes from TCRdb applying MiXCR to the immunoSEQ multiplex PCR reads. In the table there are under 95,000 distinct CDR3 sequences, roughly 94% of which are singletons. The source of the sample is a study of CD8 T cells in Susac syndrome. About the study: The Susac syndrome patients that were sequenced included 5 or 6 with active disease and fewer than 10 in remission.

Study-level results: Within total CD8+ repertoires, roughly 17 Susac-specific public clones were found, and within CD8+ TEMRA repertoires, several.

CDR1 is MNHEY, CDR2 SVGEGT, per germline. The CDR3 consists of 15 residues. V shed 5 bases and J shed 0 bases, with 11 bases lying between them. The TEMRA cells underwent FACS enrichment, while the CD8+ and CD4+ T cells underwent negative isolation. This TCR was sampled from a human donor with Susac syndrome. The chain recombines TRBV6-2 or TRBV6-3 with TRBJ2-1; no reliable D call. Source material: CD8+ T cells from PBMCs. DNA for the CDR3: TGTGCCAGCAGTCTTGACACGGCCTCCTACAATGAGCAGTTCTTC. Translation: CASSLDTASYNEQFF.